These 8 T cell receptor beta chains were all obtained from the same sample, sequenced in a study of blood T cell repertoires in COVID-19 (dated by TCRdb to the early 2020s). The protocol used for the library was the immunoSEQ multiplex PCR assay. As stored in TCRdb, this immuneACCESS dataset retains in-frame rearrangements with V and J assigned. A fraction of the clones does not appear; measured against another copy, unresolved V genes explain less than half of the discrepancy, and the remainder lacks a known reason. The table for this sample lists under 450,000 clones; around 88% of them were counted only once. The ten largest make up about 12% of the sample. The sample taken for sequencing was peripheral blood. These TCRs come from a woman aged 45 to 65 with COVID-19, enrolled during active disease.

In its sample, this clone was seen once. The CDR3 is CASFVTGGRDTQYF. CDR3 DNA sequence: TGTGCCAGCTTCGTGACAGGGGGCAGAGATACGCAGTATTTT. The rearrangement joins TRBV5-4 to TRBJ2-3, with 10 bases matching TRBD1. V lost 7 bases, J lost 5 bases, and 7 bases stayed unmatched. CDR3 size: 14 residues. Germline V CDR1 and CDR2: SGHNT, YYREEE (reference sequence).

The V call is TRBV3-1 (or the pseudogene TRBV3-2), the J call TRBJ2-7; no firm D call. The CDR3 is made up of 12 amino acids. The V end lost 3 bases, the J end lost 6 bases, and 9 bases lay between the germline ends. The germline V gene encodes CDR1 LGHDT and CDR2 YNNKEL (reference sequence). The CDR3 DNA reads as TGTGCCAGCAGCCAGAGGCCCATCGAGCAGTACTTC. This translates into CASSQRPIEQYF.

The chain has TRBV3-1 (or the pseudogene TRBV3-2) and TRBJ1-5, with 8 bases aligning to TRBD1. The CDR3 contains 14 residues. The junction had 3 bases not matched to a gene; V was cut back by 4 bases and J by 4 bases. The germline V gene has CDR1 LGHDT and CDR2 YNNKEL (reference sequence). CDR3 DNA sequence: TGTGCCAGCAGCCTACGGACAGGGAATCAGCCCCAGCATTTT. Protein product: CASSLRTGNQPQHF.

V and J are TRBV5-1 and TRBJ1-2, with 9 bases aligning to TRBD1. V lost 3 bases to trimming and J lost 7 bases; unmatched junction nucleotides: 7. This CDR3 is 14 amino acids long. CDR1 and CDR2 (germline): SGHRS, YFSETQ. The CDR3 reads CASSSTGGQGGYTF. CDR3 coding DNA: TGCGCCAGCAGCTCAACAGGGGGCCAGGGTGGCTACACCTTC.

To note about this clone: This same CDR3 is encoded by further DNA sequences in the sample. V gene TRBV5-6 combines with J gene TRBJ1-2, with 7 positions matching TRBD1. The CDR3 totals 14 residues. V lost 4 bases to trimming and J lost 2 bases; unmatched junction nucleotides: 5. CDR1 and CDR2 (germline): SGHDT, YYEEEE. The DNA for the CDR3 is TGTGCCAGCAGCCTGACAGGGTCGAACTATGGCTACACCTTC. Its protein product is CASSLTGSNYGYTF.

The gene calls are TRBV5-1 and TRBJ1-3, with D perhaps TRBD1 (5 bases). Per germline, CDR1 SGHRS and CDR2 YFSETQ. Deletions cut 3 bases from V and 3 bases from J, with 10 bases between. The CDR3 is 14 residues long. This CDR3 is CASSSPGGGNTIYF. In nucleotides, the CDR3 is TGCGCCAGCAGCTCTCCGGGGGGTGGAAACACCATATATTTT. Together with reference TRBV5-1 and TRBJ1-3, the CDR3 gives the full variable domain: KAGVTQTPRYLIKTRGQQVTLSCSPISGHRSVSWYQQTPGQGLQFLFEYFSETQRNKGNFPGRFSGRQFSNSRSEMNVSTLELGDSALYLCASSSPGGGNTIYFGEGSWLTVV.

The chain uses TRBV2 and TRBJ2-1, with TRBD2 identical over 9 bases. The germline CDR1 and CDR2 sequences are SNHLY and FYNNEI. J gave up 16 bases and V 4 bases, and 5 bases lay outside the gene matches. The CDR3 is 11 residues long. CDR3 nucleotides: TGTGCCAGCAGTGTGGGGACTAGCCCCTTCTTC. This translates into CASSVGTSPFF.

The chain links TRBV18 to TRBJ1-5; 7 bases line up with TRBD1. Germline CDR1 KGHSH, CDR2 LQKENI. The CDR3 has 17 residues. V shed 5 bases, J shed 1 base, and the junction held 11 bases outside the gene matches. CDR3 loop: CASSGQQGQLSNQPQHF. The DNA for the CDR3 is TGTGCCAGCTCAGGACAACAGGGGCAACTGAGCAATCAGCCCCAGCATTTT. Together with reference TRBV18 and TRBJ1-5, the CDR3 gives the full variable domain: NAGVMQNPRHLVRRRGQEARLRCSPMKGHSHVYWYRQLPEEGLKFMVYLQKENIIDESGMPKERFSAEFPKEGPSILRIQQVVRGDSAAYFCASSGQQGQLSNQPQHFGDGTRLSIL.